A single sample is the source of the 19 T cell receptor beta chains below, sequenced in a study of post-analysis software for immune sequencing data. General study points: Among several TRBV segments more frequent in patients than controls were TRBV5-6, TRBV5-1 and TRBV20-1.

cDNA libraries for TCR beta contained unique molecular identifiers. TCRdb re-derived calls from the PCR reads in MiXCR, one entry per CDR3 protein. The top ten hold 9% to 13% of the sample, which has approximately 460,000 distinct CDR3 sequences, around 40% seen once. The antigens for these receptors are not known. The specimen was blood. Every receptor here comes from a girl aged 10 to 17 with multiple sclerosis.

This clonotype was seen a handful of times. V is TRBV5-1 and J is TRBJ2-5; 7 bases fit TRBD2. The J call may be in error: the DNA end matches TRBJ2-7 better. The germline V gene encodes CDR1 SGHRS and CDR2 YFSETQ. The CDR3 spans 16 residues. CDR3 sequence reads: CASSLVSSGANGEQYF. The CDR3 DNA reads as TGCGCCAGCAGCTTGGTTTCTAGCGGAGCCAATGGCGAGCAGTACTTC.

This clonotype was detected a few times. The rearrangement links TRBV7-9 to TRBJ2-5; TRBD1 matches at 9 bases. Germline loops: CDR1 SEHNR, CDR2 FQNEAQ (reference sequence). With 5 bases clipped from V and 1 base from J, the junction kept 5 bases outside the gene matches. This CDR3 spans 15 amino acids. The CDR3 protein is CASSLVTGGQETQYF. The DNA of the CDR3 is TGTGCCAGCAGCCTGGTGACAGGGGGCCAAGAGACCCAGTACTTC.

The chain couples TRBV20-1 to TRBJ2-1, with TRBD2 matching 9 bases. The CDR3 sequence is 14 residues long. CDR1 and CDR2 (germline): DFQATT, SNEGSKA (reference sequence). Trimming took 3 bases from V and 10 from J; bases not matched to a gene: 10. CDR3 in amino acids: CSARWLAGIREQFF. The CDR3 DNA follows: TGCAGTGCTAGGTGGCTAGCGGGAATACGGGAGCAGTTCTTC.

This clonotype was observed a few times. This sequence joins TRBV4-1 and TRBJ2-1, with TRBD2 matching 10 bases. In germline, CDR1 is MGHRA, CDR2 YSYEKL. J gave up 7 bases and V 4 bases, and 10 bases lay outside the gene matches. There are 16 residues in the CDR3. CDR3 sequence: CASSLPRASGSNEQFF. As DNA, the CDR3 is TGCGCCAGCAGCCTCCCAAGGGCTAGCGGGAGTAATGAGCAGTTCTTC.

V gene TRBV7-9 combines with J gene TRBJ2-3; D not resolved. In germline, CDR1 is SEHNR, CDR2 FQNEAQ (reference sequence). The CDR3 sequence is 16 residues long. Trimming removed 2 bases from V and 1 base from J, with 13 bases in between. The DNA for the CDR3 is TGTGCCAGCAGCTTATGGTCTAGTTTGGGCACAGATACGCAGTATTTT. Translated, it gives CASSLWSSLGTDTQYF.

There are a few counts of this clonotype. The chain recombines TRBV20-1 with TRBJ2-7; D is unclear. Germline-derived CDR1 and CDR2 are DFQATT and SNEGSKA (reference sequence). The CDR3 consists of 13 residues. Between the trimmed V and J ends, which lost 6 bases and 0 bases, there was a span of 12 bases. CDR3 nucleotide sequence: TGCAGTGCCCCGAAGCCGAGCTCCTACGAGCAGTACTTC. Protein sequence: CSAPKPSSYEQYF.

This clonotype has only a few counts. The chain uses TRBV29-1 and TRBJ2-4; D remains unclear. The tail of the sequence fits TRBJ2-7 better, so the J call may be wrong. Germline V gives CDR1 SQVTM, CDR2 ANQGSEA. The CDR3 contains 12 residues. The CDR3 reads CSVVHGRYEQYF. The CDR3 region has the DNA TGCAGCGTTGTGCACGGTCGATACGAGCAGTACTTC.

The chain employs TRBV7-9 and TRBJ1-5; 8 positions agree with TRBD1. With V trimmed by 5 bases and J by 1 base, 10 bases remained unmatched. The V gene's germline CDR1 is SEHNR and CDR2 FQNEAQ (reference sequence). This CDR3 has 17 amino acids. Here the CDR3 DNA reads TGTGCCAGCAGCCCATGGACAGGGAAAATGAGCAATCAGCCCCAGCATTTT. This translates into CASSPWTGKMSNQPQHF.

The chain employs TRBV20-1 and TRBJ2-3, with D possibly being TRBD2 (6 bases). The V gene lost 6 bases and the J gene lost 2 bases, with 15 bases spanning the gap. In germline, CDR1 is DFQATT, CDR2 SNEGSKA (reference sequence). The length of the CDR3 is 14 residues. CDR3 DNA: TGCAGTGCCCGAACCGGGACTCACACAGATACGCAGTATTTT. Translated: CSARTGTHTDTQYF.

This chain links TRBV24-1 with TRBJ2-7; 10 bases align to TRBD1. J was trimmed by 2 bases and V by 6 bases; bases with no gene match: 3. The V gene's germline CDR1 is KGHDR and CDR2 SFDVKD. The CDR3 consists of 14 residues. The CDR3, as DNA: TGTGCCACCAGTAGCGGGACAGGGGCCTACGAGCAGTACTTC. Protein sequence: CATSSGTGAYEQYF.

In this sample, this clonotype turned up many times. The chain employs TRBV7-3 and TRBJ2-5; unclear D gene. Per the germline V gene, CDR1 is SGHTA and CDR2 is FQGTGA. The CDR3 covers 13 residues. V was pared by 4 bases and J by 1 base, with 7 bases between. The CDR3 DNA is TGTGCCAGCAGCTCGGGCCCCCAAGAGACCCAGTACTTC. As protein: CASSSGPQETQYF.

The CDR3 DNA sequence: TGCGCCAGCAGTTTCCAGACAGCCTCTAGCACAGATACGCAGTATTTT. Amino acids: CASSFQTASSTDTQYF. This chain uses TRBV4-3 with TRBJ2-3, with D possibly TRBD1 on 5 matching bases. The V gene lost 6 bases and the J gene lost 0 bases, with 16 bases spanning the gap. The CDR3 loop spans 16 amino acids. Germline-derived CDR1 and CDR2 are LGHNA and YSLEER.

V and J are TRBV4-2 and TRBJ2-5, with TRBD2 matching over 11 bases. The J call could be wrong; TRBJ2-7 is a better fit for the DNA end. This CDR3 spans 15 amino acids. Germline V gives CDR1 LGHNA, CDR2 YNFKEQ. The CDR3 is CASSQGSGRAGEQYF. The CDR3 DNA reads as TGTGCCAGCAGCCAAGGTAGCGGGAGGGCGGGCGAGCAGTACTTC.

This chain connects TRBV28 to TRBJ2-1; the D gene is possibly TRBD2 (5 bases). Germline V gene sequence: CDR1 MDHEN, CDR2 SYDVKM. V lost 6 bases to trimming and J lost 0 bases, with 15 bases between them. The CDR3 is 16 residues long. CDR3 protein: CASSLALASSYNEQFF. In nucleotides, the CDR3 is TGTGCCAGCAGCCTAGCCTTAGCGAGCTCCTACAATGAGCAGTTCTTC.

This clonotype was counted between two and nine times. Germline is not matched at one junction end, which may reflect a read error. The V gene is TRBV5-1, the J gene TRBJ1-2, with D tentatively TRBD1 (6 bases). CDR3 length: 16 amino acids. CDR1 SGHRS and CDR2 YFSETQ come from the germline V gene. CDR3 bases: TGCGCCGGCAGCTTGTACACAGGGATCGAGGGCGATGGCTACACCTTC. It specifies CAGSLYTGIEGDGYTF.

The table lists this clonotype with a few counts. V is TRBV7-9 and J is TRBJ2-1; D gene ambiguous. Trimming shortened V by 1 base and J by 1 base, and 8 bases separated the two germline ends. Germline values: CDR1 SEHNR, CDR2 FQNEAQ (reference sequence). The CDR3 loop spans 15 amino acids. CDR3 sequence: CASSLVIRSYNEQFF. The DNA of the CDR3 is TGTGCCAGCAGCTTAGTCATTCGATCCTACAATGAGCAGTTCTTC. Drawing the rest from reference TRBV7-9 and TRBJ2-1, the complete variable domain is DTGVSQNPRHKITKRGQNVTFRCDPISEHNRLYWYRQTLGQGPEFLTYFQNEAQLEKSRLLSDRFSAERPKGSFSTLEIQRTEQGDSAMYLCASSLVIRSYNEQFFGPGTRLTVL.

The genes are TRBV5-1 and TRBJ1-2, with D possibly matching TRBD1 (6 bases). There are 15 residues in the CDR3. The V end lost 5 bases, the J end lost 6 bases, and 20 bases lay between the germline ends. CDR1 and CDR2 (germline): SGHRS, YFSETQ. The CDR3 sequence is CASRPTRGVWNGYTF. The CDR3 DNA is TGCGCCAGCAGGCCTACTAGGGGGGTGTGGAATGGCTACACCTTC.

This chain uses TRBV24-1 with TRBJ2-1; 14 bases are a match to TRBD2. This CDR3 region has 13 residues. Germline trimming cut 8 bases from V and 9 bases from J; bases unmatched to any gene: 2. From germline, CDR1 is KGHDR and CDR2 SFDVKD. CDR3 bases: TGTGCCACCAAGACTAGCGGGAGGGGTGAGCAGTTCTTC. Translated: CATKTSGRGEQFF.

The chain uses TRBV27 and TRBJ2-5; the D gene is possibly TRBD1 (6 bases). Germline values: CDR1 MNHEY, CDR2 SMNVEV (reference sequence). The CDR3 totals 16 residues. Trimming removed 1 base at V and 4 bases at J, with 16 bases between. Here the CDR3 reads CASSLLWQGRGETQYF. DNA for the CDR3: TGTGCCAGCAGTTTATTATGGCAGGGCAGGGGAGAGACCCAGTACTTC.